Shown below are 15 T cell receptor beta chains from a single sample sequenced in a study of cytomegalovirus exposure and HLA in healthy donors. PCR involved 60 Vbeta and 13 Jbeta primers. TCRdb's table, derived via immunoSEQ multiplex PCR, lists solely in-frame clones and lacks some. The table includes around 160,000 clones, roughly 80% detected once. Sequencing used PBMCs. The receptors come from a male donor in good health and CMV-seronegative.

The chain is built from TRBV6-5 and TRBJ1-1; D gene unclear. Trimming took 4 bases from V and 4 from J, leaving 10 bases between them. Germline loops: CDR1 MNHEY, CDR2 SVGAGI. The length of the CDR3 is 13 residues. CDR3 sequence (DNA): TGTGCCAGCAGTTCTACCGCGTTCACTGAAGCTTTCTTT. Amino acid sequence: CASSSTAFTEAFF.

This chain joins TRBV6-1 and TRBJ2-3, with D unresolved. Germline values: CDR1 MNHNS, CDR2 SASEGT. The CDR3 is made up of 14 amino acids. V lost 2 bases and J 6 bases, leaving 12 bases between the germline ends. The CDR3 nucleotides read TGTGCCAGCAGTGAATTGCGCCTTTTTGATACGCAGTATTTT. It specifies CASSELRLFDTQYF.

This chain joins TRBV28 and TRBJ1-2; 9 bases agree with TRBD1. This CDR3 is built from 16 residues. Per germline, CDR1 MDHEN and CDR2 SYDVKM. With V trimmed by 6 bases and J by 6 bases, 14 bases remained unmatched. CDR3: CASSPPGTGRKNGYTF. CDR3 nucleotide sequence: TGTGCCAGCAGCCCGCCAGGGACAGGGAGGAAAAATGGCTACACCTTC.

The chain carries TRBV5-1 and TRBJ1-3; D is unresolved. V lost 1 base, J lost 2 bases, and 16 bases lay in between. CDR1 SGHRS and CDR2 YFSETQ come from the germline V gene. The CDR3 runs 17 residues. The CDR3 sequence is CASSLTLQGATGNTIYF. CDR3 DNA: TGCGCCAGCAGCTTGACTCTGCAAGGAGCTACTGGAAACACCATATATTTT.

The gene calls are TRBV29-1 and TRBJ2-3, with 7 bases aligning to TRBD1. Germline V gene lookup returns CDR1 SQVTM and CDR2 ANQGSEA. V was pared by 5 bases and J by 4 bases, with 12 bases of the junction left unmatched. This CDR3 is built from 15 residues. In DNA form, the CDR3 reads TGCAGCGTTCAACCTCCCGGGACAGTTGCAGATACGCAGTATTTT. It codes for CSVQPPGTVADTQYF.

The chain is built from TRBV5-6 and TRBJ2-5, with a possible D match to TRBD1 (5 bases). Germline assignment: CDR1 SGHDT and CDR2 YYEEEE. The CDR3 length is 15 residues. V lost 0 bases and J lost 5, with 14 bases in between. Here the CDR3 DNA reads TGTGCCAGCAGCTTGGCGGCAGGGCCGGGCGAGACCCAGTACTTC. This encodes CASSLAAGPGETQYF.

V is TRBV10-3 and J is TRBJ1-1; no firm D call. Germline V gives CDR1 ENHRY, CDR2 SYGVKD. The CDR3 is 11 residues long. V was shortened by 11 bases and J by 4 bases, with 11 bases between the two germline ends. The CDR3, as DNA: TGTGCCGTAAAAAATATCACTGAAGCTTTCTTT. Amino acid sequence: CAVKNITEAFF.

The genes are TRBV6-1 and TRBJ1-5; a possible D gene is TRBD1 (6 bases). This CDR3 has 14 residues. CDR1 and CDR2 from the germline V gene are MNHNS and SASEGT. With 3 bases removed from V and 2 bases from J, the gap between germline ends came to 8 bases. Written as DNA, the CDR3 is TGTGCCAGCAGTGAGAACAGGGGCAATCAGCCCCAGCATTTT. This sequence encodes CASSENRGNQPQHF.

The chain combines TRBV2 with TRBJ1-1, with D possibly TRBD1 on 6 matching bases. CDR3 length equals 15 residues. V was shortened by 3 bases and J by 4 bases, with 15 bases between the two germline ends. Germline CDR1 reads SNHLY; CDR2 reads FYNNEI. This CDR3 is CASSDPGTKGTEAFF. CDR3 bases: TGTGCCAGCAGTGACCCGGGGACAAAGGGCACTGAAGCTTTCTTT.

The chain combines TRBV2 with TRBJ1-1, with D tentatively TRBD1 (5 bases). The CDR3 extends over 14 amino acids. Germline lookup yields CDR1 SNHLY and CDR2 FYNNEI. Trimming took off 6 bases at V and 1 base at J, with 12 bases between the two ends. The CDR3 loop reads CASRAGIANTEAFF. DNA for the CDR3: TGTGCCAGCAGGGCAGGGATCGCGAACACTGAAGCTTTCTTT.

The rearrangement uses TRBV18 and TRBJ2-2, with D possibly matching TRBD1 (6 bases). V was pared by 5 bases and J by 6 bases, with 16 bases between. This CDR3 comprises 15 residues. The V gene's germline CDR1 is KGHSH and CDR2 LQKENI. CDR3 protein: CASSALGAESGELFF. DNA of the CDR3: TGTGCCAGCTCAGCATTGGGGGCAGAATCCGGGGAGCTGTTTTTT.

The sample holds one count of this clone. V usage is TRBV6-1 and J usage is TRBJ1-6; a weak D match, TRBD1 (6 bases). Germline loops: CDR1 MNHNS, CDR2 SASEGT. The V and J ends lost 7 bases and 5 bases respectively, with 12 bases between them. The CDR3 extends over 14 amino acids. CDR3 in DNA: TGTGCCAGCAAGGGGGAAAACCATAATTCACCCCTCCACTTT. Translation gives CASKGENHNSPLHF.

This chain connects TRBV7-6 to TRBJ2-3; possibly TRBD2 for D (5 bases). There are 15 residues in the CDR3. CDR1 and CDR2 (germline): SGHVS, FNYEAQ. V dropped 4 bases and J dropped 1 base, with 12 bases sitting between them. The CDR3 coding sequence is TGTGCCAGCAGCTGGACTCCAGTTGGCACAGATACGCAGTATTTT. It is translated as CASSWTPVGTDTQYF. Full variable domain (missing parts from reference TRBV7-6 and TRBJ2-3): GAGVSQSPRYKVTKRGQDVALRCDPISGHVSLYWYRQALGQGPEFLTYFNYEAQQDKSGLPNDRFSAERPEGSISTLTIQRTEQRDSAMYRCASSWTPVGTDTQYFGPGTRLTVL.

This clone was detected only a few times. The chain links TRBV6-5 to TRBJ1-4; 7 nucleotides line up with TRBD1. The germline CDR1 and CDR2 sequences are MNHEY and SVGAGI. The CDR3 contains 13 residues. J gave up 3 bases and V 6 bases, and 1 base lay outside the gene matches. CDR3 sequence: CASRQGPNEKLFF. CDR3 nucleotides: TGTGCCAGCAGACAGGGGCCTAATGAAAAACTGTTTTTT.

This rearrangement joins TRBV9 to TRBJ2-5; D may be TRBD2 (5 bases). The germline V gene encodes CDR1 SGDLS and CDR2 YYNGEE. V lost 4 bases to trimming and J lost 1 base, with 14 bases between them. This CDR3 comprises 15 residues. CDR3 bases: TGTGCCAGCAGCCCTAGCTTGGGCAGCCAAGAGACCCAGTACTTC. Its translation: CASSPSLGSQETQYF. The full variable domain, rest sourced from reference TRBV9 and TRBJ2-5, is DSGVTQTPKHLITATGQRVTLRCSPRSGDLSVYWYQQSLDQGLQFLIQYYNGEERAKGNILERFSAQQFPDLHSELNLSSLELGDSALYFCASSPSLGSQETQYFGPGTRLLVL.